This T cell receptor beta chain was sequenced for a study of T cells expressing NK-cell markers. TCRdb re-called the 5' RACE reads and shows each CDR3 protein once, DNA omitted. This sample contains about 180,000 distinct CDR3 sequences. This CDR3 contains 12 residues. Germline-derived CDR1 and CDR2 are MGHDK and SYGVNS. The chain carries TRBV25-1 and TRBJ2-2. The specimen was blood T cells: a sorted CD56 or NKG2C T cell subset, CD4+ or CD8+ T cells, or bulk PBMC T cells (not recorded which). The sequence was obtained from a man aged 18-75 years in good health. The CDR3 protein is CASSDAPGELFF.